This TCR beta chain was profiled in a study of Ad26.COV2.S vaccination and SARS-CoV-2 variants. The treatment here: around 19 received Ad26.COV2.S at low or high dose, single or two shots; about 5 received placebo; per-sample allocation not given. Samples came from day 63 after the first vaccine or placebo injection. Participants' vaccine, an Ad26 vector, delivered Wuhan-strain SARS-CoV-2 spike. This table comes from immunoSEQ multiplex PCR, and its TCRdb copy is limited to in-frame clones, with some not included. The table lists about 500,000 clones, 70% to 90% of them singletons. The source of this sequence is a person between 18 and 65 years old who received the Ad26.COV2.S COVID-19 vaccine or a placebo. This sample comprised peripheral blood, obtained in a trial of Ad26.COV2.S vaccine versus placebo.

The chain's CDR3 is CASSQEDASYYGYTF. The CDR3, as DNA: TGTGCCAGCAGCCAAGAAGATGCCAGCTACTATGGCTACACCTTC. The V call is TRBV4-2, the J call TRBJ1-2; no clear D gene. Trimming removed 0 bases from V and 3 bases from J, with 11 bases in between. The CDR3 sequence is 15 residues long. Looked up from germline, CDR1 is LGHNA and CDR2 is YNFKEQ.